This entry lists 25 T cell receptor beta chains sequenced from one sample in a study of T cell repertoires in cytomegalovirus infection. MiXCR, run by TCRdb on the reads, gives a single entry per CDR3 protein. The sample gives around 770,000 distinct CDR3 sequences, around 29% of which show up once; over 10% is in the top ten. These receptors are not linked to any known antigen. The material sequenced was cultured CD8+ T cells from PBMCs, taken from culture after CMV antigen stimulation. All receptors come from a human donor in good health (CMV status not recorded). Some clones in this sample may be carry-over from other donors' samples.

The rearrangement links TRBV27 to TRBJ1-1; D may be TRBD1 (6 bases). V lost 4 bases, J lost 11 bases, and 14 bases lay in between. This CDR3 contains 12 residues. Germline V gene data show CDR1 as MNHEY and CDR2 as SMNVEV (reference sequence). CDR3 coding DNA: TGTGCCAGCAGTTCCCCGGGGGGCAGCGCTTTCTTT. Encoded protein: CASSSPGGSAFF.

The genes are TRBV7-3 and TRBJ2-5; D not certain. Germline V gene data show CDR1 as SGHTA and CDR2 as FQGTGA. The CDR3 contains 11 residues. V was trimmed by 0 bases and J by 11 bases, leaving 7 bases between them. CDR3 region: CASSLTEQQYF. Written as DNA, the CDR3 is TGTGCCAGCAGCTTAACCGAGCAGCAGTACTTC.

J is TRBJ1-2 and V is TRBV2; a weak D match, TRBD1 (6 bases). Germline V gene sequence: CDR1 SNHLY, CDR2 FYNNEI. The V end lost 5 bases, the J end lost 0 bases, and 16 bases lay between the germline ends. The CDR3 consists of 16 residues. The CDR3, as DNA: TGTGCCAGCAGTCCTTCAACAGGGACGGCTAACTATGGCTACACCTTC. As protein: CASSPSTGTANYGYTF.

The chain recombines TRBV15 with TRBJ1-5; D is perhaps TRBD1 (6 bases). The CDR3 is 15 residues long. V lost 0 bases, J lost 7 bases, and 13 bases lay in between. Germline V gene sequence: CDR1 LNHNV, CDR2 YYDKDF (reference sequence). The CDR3 here is CATSRDRTGFQPQHF. The DNA for the CDR3 is TGTGCCACCAGCAGAGATCGTACAGGGTTCCAGCCCCAGCATTTT.

J is TRBJ2-3 and V is TRBV7-6; 7 nucleotides align to TRBD2. Trimming cost V 3 bases and J 2 bases; bases outside gene matches: 5. The length of the CDR3 is 15 residues. The germline gives CDR1 SGHVS, CDR2 FNYEAQ. CDR3 amino acids: CASSFLGGDTDTQYF. As DNA, the CDR3 is TGTGCCAGCAGCTTTTTGGGGGGGGACACAGATACGCAGTATTTT.

The chain carries TRBV7-8 and TRBJ1-5; D is uncertain. V was pared by 2 bases and J by 7 bases, with 12 bases between. This CDR3 is built from 14 residues. Germline loops: CDR1 SGHVS, CDR2 FQNEAQ. CDR3 sequence: CASSLPERGQPQHF. For the CDR3, the DNA is TGTGCCAGCAGCTTACCGGAGAGAGGGCAGCCCCAGCATTTT. Drawing the rest from reference TRBV7-8 and TRBJ1-5, the complete variable domain is GAGVSQSPRYKVAKRGQDVALRCDPISGHVSLFWYQQALGQGPEFLTYFQNEAQLDKSGLPSDRFFAERPEGSVSTLKIQRTQQEDSAVYLCASSLPERGQPQHFGDGTRLSIL.

V is TRBV7-8 and J is TRBJ2-2, with 7 bases identical to TRBD2. Germline CDR1 and CDR2: SGHVS and FQNEAQ. Germline trimming cut 5 bases from V and 4 bases from J; bases unmatched to any gene: 10. The CDR3 loop spans 16 amino acids. The DNA for the CDR3 is TGTGCCAGCAGCAAAACCCCGGGACTAAGCACCGGGGAGCTGTTTTTT. Translation: CASSKTPGLSTGELFF.

This clonotype was seen only a few times. The chain carries TRBV6-6 and TRBJ1-2; D gene unclear. Looked up from germline, CDR1 is MNHNY and CDR2 is SVGAGI (reference sequence). V was pared by 0 bases and J by 0 bases, with 17 bases between. The CDR3 extends over 18 amino acids. CDR3 loop: CASSYSIGRRTTNYGYTF. DNA of the CDR3: TGTGCCAGCAGTTACTCGATCGGCAGGCGAACAACTAACTATGGCTACACCTTC.

The chain links TRBV19 to TRBJ1-1, with D unresolved. V was cut by 1 base and J by 3 bases, with 9 bases left in between. The CDR3 runs to 14 residues. Germline V lookup: CDR1 LNHDA, CDR2 SQIVND (reference sequence). The CDR3 sequence: CASSIVGTDTEAFF. In DNA form, the CDR3 reads TGTGCCAGTAGTATAGTCGGAACGGACACTGAAGCTTTCTTT.

The rearrangement links TRBV7-2 to TRBJ1-2; TRBD1 matches 7 bases. This CDR3 is 14 amino acids long. Unmatched junction bases numbered 7, after V lost 4 bases and J lost 5 bases. Germline values: CDR1 SGHTA, CDR2 FQGNSA. Here the CDR3 reads CASSSRQGWYGYTF. CDR3 sequence (DNA): TGTGCCAGCAGCTCCCGACAGGGATGGTATGGCTACACCTTC.

The CDR3 protein is CASSLGQGGQETQYF. The CDR3 region has the DNA TGTGCCAGCAGCTTGGGACAGGGGGGTCAAGAGACCCAGTACTTC. V and J are TRBV7-9 and TRBJ2-5; TRBD1 aligns across 11 bases. Germline CDR1 SEHNR, CDR2 FQNEAQ (reference sequence). The CDR3 contains 15 residues. V lost 3 bases and J lost 2; bases outside the gene matches: 2.

This chain joins TRBV20-1 and TRBJ2-1; D gene unclear. The CDR3 extends over 16 amino acids. The germline V gene has CDR1 DFQATT and CDR2 SNEGSKA (reference sequence). The V end was cut by 5 bases, the J end by 2 bases, with 19 bases between. CDR3 nucleotides: TGCAGTGCTCTTCGGCACGGTGCAGGTGCCTACAATGAGCAGTTCTTC. Translated: CSALRHGAGAYNEQFF.

In its sample, this clonotype was seen a few times. The genes are TRBV27 and TRBJ1-2, with 8 nucleotides matching TRBD1. The CDR3 is 15 residues long. CDR1 and CDR2 from the germline V gene are MNHEY and SMNVEV (reference sequence). V was clipped by 2 bases and J by 8 bases; unmatched bases: 10. CDR3 nucleotide sequence: TGTGCCAGCAGTTTAACGGCAGGGGGCCGGAGAGGCTACACCTTC. This translates into CASSLTAGGRRGYTF.

This clonotype showed up just a few times. The chain combines TRBV12-3 or TRBV12-4 with TRBJ1-2; D not resolved. The CDR3 runs to 15 residues. V lost 0 bases and J 4 bases, leaving 12 bases between the germline ends. Here the CDR3 reads CASSLARTAVYGYTF. CDR3 nucleotides: TGTGCCAGCAGTTTAGCGCGAACAGCAGTCTATGGCTACACCTTC.

The DNA of the CDR3 is TGTGCCAGCAGTTACTCGCCGGGGGCCGCTCTTGGGGAGCTGTTTTTT. It is translated as CASSYSPGAALGELFF. This chain links TRBV6-5 with TRBJ2-2; D tentatively reads TRBD1 or TRBD2 (6 bases each). Germline values: CDR1 MNHEY, CDR2 SVGAGI. CDR3 size: 16 residues. V gave up 0 bases and J gave up 8 bases, with 16 bases separating them.

The gene calls are TRBV5-1 and TRBJ2-7, with D possibly being TRBD1 (5 bases). Trimming cost V 5 bases and J 5 bases, with 17 bases left between them. The length of the CDR3 is 14 residues. Germline assignment: CDR1 SGHRS and CDR2 YFSETQ. The CDR3 region is CASRGPRQPDEQYF. Here the CDR3 DNA reads TGCGCCAGCAGGGGCCCCCGACAGCCGGACGAGCAGTACTTC. Looking up the rest from reference TRBV5-1 and TRBJ2-7 gives the full variable domain: KAGVTQTPRYLIKTRGQQVTLSCSPISGHRSVSWYQQTPGQGLQFLFEYFSETQRNKGNFPGRFSGRQFSNSRSEMNVSTLELGDSALYLCASRGPRQPDEQYFGPGTRLTVT.

The chain carries TRBV7-4 and TRBJ1-2, with 7 bases identical to TRBD1. The J segment lost 0 bases and the V segment lost 7 bases, leaving 8 bases of the junction unmatched. The CDR3 loop spans 15 amino acids. Germline-derived CDR1 and CDR2 are SGHVT and SQSDAQ. The CDR3 here is CASTLGQRANYGYTF. The CDR3 nucleotides are TGTGCCAGCACCCTGGGACAGCGAGCTAACTATGGCTACACCTTC.

The chain combines TRBV2 with TRBJ1-1; TRBD1 is a possible D gene (5 bases). The germline CDR1 and CDR2 sequences are SNHLY and FYNNEI. Between the trimmed V and J ends, which lost 4 bases and 3 bases, there was a span of 18 bases. The CDR3 covers 16 residues. The CDR3 DNA is TGTGCCAGCAGTGTGCTTGGGGAGGGGTTGGACACTGAAGCTTTCTTT. Translation: CASSVLGEGLDTEAFF. The variable domain in full, with the rest retrieved from reference TRBV2 and TRBJ1-1, is EPEVTQTPSHQVTQMGQEVILRCVPISNHLYFYWYRQILGQKVEFLVSFYNNEISEKSEIFDDQFSVERPDGSNFTLKIRSTKLEDSAMYFCASSVLGEGLDTEAFFGQGTRLTVV.

The chain links TRBV19 to TRBJ1-5; maybe TRBD1 (5 bases). Between the trimmed V and J ends, which lost 8 bases and 3 bases, there was a span of 17 bases. The V gene's germline CDR1 is LNHDA and CDR2 SQIVND (reference sequence). CDR3 length equals 15 residues. The CDR3 DNA reads as TGTGCCAGTGGGTGGGCGCGGACACTCAATCAGCCCCAGCATTTT. Translating gives CASGWARTLNQPQHF.

This chain connects TRBV11-3 to TRBJ2-1, with 9 bases identical to TRBD1. Germline assignment: CDR1 SGHNT and CDR2 YENEEA. V was clipped by 5 bases and J by 4 bases; unmatched bases: 9. The CDR3 covers 16 residues. The CDR3 sequence: CASSTRDRVPYNEQFF. The DNA for the CDR3 is TGTGCCAGCAGCACCAGGGACAGGGTACCTTACAATGAGCAGTTCTTC.

Many counts were recorded for this clonotype. Its ends do not fully match the called genes, so a read error is possible. The chain couples TRBV7-2 to TRBJ2-4; D is uncertain. Per the germline V gene, CDR1 is SGHTA and CDR2 is FQGNSA. The CDR3 is made up of 11 amino acids. The CDR3 spells CASSLGNIQYF. CDR3 bases: TGTGCCAGCAGTTTAGGCAACATTCAGTACTTC.

There are a few counts of this clonotype. The J gene is TRBJ2-5, the V gene TRBV11-1; D call uncertain. V shed 3 bases and J shed 2 bases, with 22 bases lying between them. The CDR3 contains 18 residues. The germline V gene encodes CDR1 SGHAT and CDR2 FQDESV (reference sequence). CDR3 loop: CASSFGSSWVIKQETQYF. The CDR3 nucleotides are TGTGCCAGCAGCTTCGGATCTTCATGGGTAATAAAACAAGAGACCCAGTACTTC. The full variable domain, rest sourced from reference TRBV11-1 and TRBJ2-5, is EAEVAQSPRYKITEKSQAVAFWCDPISGHATLYWYRQILGQGPELLVQFQDESVVDDSQLPKDRFSAERLKGVDSTLKIQPAELGDSAMYLCASSFGSSWVIKQETQYFGPGTRLLVL.

The chain joins TRBV4-3 to TRBJ2-1, with 12 bases that match TRBD2. Unmatched junction bases numbered 8, after V lost 6 bases and J lost 8 bases. The CDR3 runs to 15 residues. In germline, CDR1 is LGHNA, CDR2 YSLEER. CDR3 DNA: TGCGCCAGCAGTCTAGCGGGGGGGCTAAGTTATGAGCAGTTCTTC. It translates to CASSLAGGLSYEQFF.

This clonotype was seen only a few times. The chain combines TRBV6-5 with TRBJ1-3; D uncertain. This CDR3 has 15 residues. CDR1 and CDR2 from the germline V gene are MNHEY and SVGAGI. Trimming removed 0 bases at V and 0 bases at J, with 6 bases between. The CDR3 nucleotides are TGTGCCAGCAGTTACTCTGCAGGCTCTGGAAACACCATATATTTT. This encodes CASSYSAGSGNTIYF.

This clonotype was found many times. The genes are TRBV12-3 or TRBV12-4 and TRBJ2-7; D is ambiguous. The CDR3 runs 14 residues. The V end was cut by 5 bases, the J end by 6 bases, with 17 bases between. In DNA form, the CDR3 reads TGTGCCAGCAGTCTCTGGGCTGGCCTCAGCGAGCAGTACGTC. Translating it yields CASSLWAGLSEQYV.